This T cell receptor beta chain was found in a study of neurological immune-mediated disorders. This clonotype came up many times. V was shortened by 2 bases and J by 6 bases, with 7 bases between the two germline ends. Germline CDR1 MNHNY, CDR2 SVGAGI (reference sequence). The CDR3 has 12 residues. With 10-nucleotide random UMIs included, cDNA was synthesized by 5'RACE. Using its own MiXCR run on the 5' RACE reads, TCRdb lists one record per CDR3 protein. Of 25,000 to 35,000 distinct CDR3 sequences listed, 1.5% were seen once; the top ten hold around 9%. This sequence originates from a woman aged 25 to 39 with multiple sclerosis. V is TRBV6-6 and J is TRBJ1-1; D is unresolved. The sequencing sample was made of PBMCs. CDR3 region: CASSYMGAEAFF. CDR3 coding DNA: TGTGCCAGCAGTTACATGGGTGCTGAAGCTTTCTTT.